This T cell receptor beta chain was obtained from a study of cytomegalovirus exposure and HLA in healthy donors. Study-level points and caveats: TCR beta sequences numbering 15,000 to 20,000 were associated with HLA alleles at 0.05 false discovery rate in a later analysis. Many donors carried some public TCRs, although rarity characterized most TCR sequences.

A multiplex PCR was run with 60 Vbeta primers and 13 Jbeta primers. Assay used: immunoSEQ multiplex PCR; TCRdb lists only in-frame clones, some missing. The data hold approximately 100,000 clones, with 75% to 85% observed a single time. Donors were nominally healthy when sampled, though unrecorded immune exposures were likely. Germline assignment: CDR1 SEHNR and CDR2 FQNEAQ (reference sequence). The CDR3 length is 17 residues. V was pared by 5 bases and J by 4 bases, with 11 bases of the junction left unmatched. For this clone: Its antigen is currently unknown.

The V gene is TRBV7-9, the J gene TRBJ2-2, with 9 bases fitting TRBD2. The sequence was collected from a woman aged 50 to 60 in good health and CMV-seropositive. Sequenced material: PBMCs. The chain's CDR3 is CASSPVTVAGATGELFF. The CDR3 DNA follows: TGTGCCAGCAGCCCCGTAACAGTAGCGGGAGCCACCGGGGAGCTGTTTTTT.